The clone carrying this TCR beta chain was seen at least ten times. As yet, its antigen is unknown. This sample is part of a study of T-cell memory formation after mild COVID-19. Study as a whole: In these data, TCR clusters were largely donor specific. Points from the study as a whole: That cross-reactive memory joined was suggested by some responding clones appearing in pre-infection memory. Clones that contracted from day 15 to 85 were balanced CD4/CD8, while later expanders leaned CD4+.

V lost 2 bases and J 0 bases, leaving 5 bases between the germline ends. CDR3 length: 13 amino acids. A 5'RACE reaction primed in the constant segment made cDNA libraries of TCR alpha and TCR beta, and these carried sample barcodes and UMIs. MiXCR was run by TCRdb on the 5' RACE reads, yielding one entry per CDR3 protein. The sample lists under 550,000 distinct CDR3 sequences; approximately 19% were seen once. The sample taken for sequencing was PBMCs or a T cell subset sorted from them (not recorded which). The V gene is TRBV12-3 or TRBV12-4, the J gene TRBJ2-7, with D maybe TRBD2 (5 bases). This clonotype was obtained from a man aged 18 to 29 who had mild COVID-19 (a few samples of this study predate the infection). Cell type and time point are not known. CDR3 nucleotides: TGTGCCAGCAGTTTACGGGGCTCCTACGAGCAGTACTTC. Translation gives CASSLRGSYEQYF.